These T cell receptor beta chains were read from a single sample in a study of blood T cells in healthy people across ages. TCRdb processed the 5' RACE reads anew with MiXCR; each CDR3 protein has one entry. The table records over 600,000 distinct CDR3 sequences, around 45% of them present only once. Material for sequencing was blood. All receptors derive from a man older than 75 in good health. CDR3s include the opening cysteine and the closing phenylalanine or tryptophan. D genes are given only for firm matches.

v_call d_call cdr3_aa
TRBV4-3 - CASSQRVGWETQYF
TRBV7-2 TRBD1 CASSWGTDPNEQYF
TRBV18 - CASSPALIPYNEQFF
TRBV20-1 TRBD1 CSARGQPQETQYF
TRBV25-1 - CASIATGYSDTQYF
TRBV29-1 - CSVVGTTYQETQFF
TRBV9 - CASSATGDSNQPQHF
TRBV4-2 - CASSQDWNTDTQYF
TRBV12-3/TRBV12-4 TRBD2 CASSLWASGSAEQFF
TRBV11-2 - CASNTAGLDQETQYF
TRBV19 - CASSKTYRVDANKNIQYF
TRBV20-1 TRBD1 CSAITGDTGANVLTF
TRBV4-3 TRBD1 CASSQDRGQGGETQYF
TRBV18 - CASSQSGEYNEQFF
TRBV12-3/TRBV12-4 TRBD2 CASRGLAFDEQFF
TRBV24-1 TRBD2 CATSDSRGGSTWSNEQFF
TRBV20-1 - CSARAGGNSYNEQFF
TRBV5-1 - CASSLVRYTDTQYF
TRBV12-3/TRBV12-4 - CASSFGGQGPTDTQYF
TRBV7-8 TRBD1 CASSLDYGTGDYGYTF
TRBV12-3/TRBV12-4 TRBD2 CASSLGWDRGLAGASYNEQFF
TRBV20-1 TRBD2 CSAQRLAGRGIKETQYF
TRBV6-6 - CASSLTTSRANGYEQYF
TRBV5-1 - CASRISVSEQFF
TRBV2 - CASSDLRGAYTGELFF
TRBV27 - CASSAGAGKETQYF
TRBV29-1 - CSVAGSNYGYTF
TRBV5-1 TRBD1 CASSLQGNLGEKLFF
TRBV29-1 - CSVAGTPTGELFF
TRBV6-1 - CASSLSTGSTEAFF
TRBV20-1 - CSARVGGRWVNEQYF
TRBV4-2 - CASSLWRGSGDNEQFF
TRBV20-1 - CSAFSGGHNEQYF
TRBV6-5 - CASSPTRDTEAFF
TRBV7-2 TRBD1 CASSPRQGGHEQYF
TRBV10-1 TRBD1 CASSAGQGDNYGYTF
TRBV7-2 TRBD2 CASSLLAGDKNIQYF
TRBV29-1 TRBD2 CSVKTSGRAETQYF
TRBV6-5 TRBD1 CASREGQATLYEQYF
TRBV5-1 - CASSTEPRANTEAFF
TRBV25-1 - CASSEWGRETQYF
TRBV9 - CASSVGEGSPGDTQYF
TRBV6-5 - CASSYTGTATGEQYF
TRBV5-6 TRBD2 CASSLLAGHANTGELFF
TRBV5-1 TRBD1 CASSPLTGGRNEQFF
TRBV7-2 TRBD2 CASSLGVSGRASEQYF
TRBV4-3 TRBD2 CASSQESFLAGVNNEQYF
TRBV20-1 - CSANQETVETQYF